This is a list of T cell receptor beta chains from one sample in a study of PD-1 blockade in classical Hodgkin lymphoma. Using immunoSEQ multiplex PCR, the repertoire was profiled, and TCRdb retains in-frame clones only, with some absent. The sample carries tens of thousands of clones, 83% recorded once. The sample was peripheral blood mononuclear cells (PBMCs), taken before the fourth cycle of nivolumab. Source of these receptors: a human donor with classical Hodgkin lymphoma. Both conserved end residues are part of each CDR3. D genes are given only for firm matches. Clone size is stated in some rows and not others, as once, few, many or a class when expanded.

j_call d_call clone_size v_call cdr3_aa cdr3_nt
TRBJ2-7 NA NA TRBV7-8 CASSRGPRLEQYF TGTGCCAGCAGCCGGGGGCCTAGGCTCGAGCAGTACTTC
TRBJ2-7 NA once TRBV19 CASSPVLGGTTYEQYF TGTGCCAGTAGTCCCGTCCTCGGCGGGACCACGTACGAGCAGTACTTC
TRBJ2-3 NA NA TRBV5-6 CASSPTPQSTDTQYF TGTGCCAGCAGCCCAACGCCTCAGAGCACAGATACGCAGTATTTT
TRBJ2-7 TRBD2 once TRBV28 CASGVSSGTYEQYF TGTGCCAGCGGAGTCTCTAGCGGGACCTACGAGCAGTACTTC
TRBJ2-2 NA few TRBV19 CASSPPRLAGELFF TGTGCCAGTAGTCCCCCTAGACTAGCCGGGGAGCTGTTTTTT
TRBJ2-3 NA NA TRBV21-1 CASSTHVHTQYF TGTGCCAGCAGCACCCACGTCCATACGCAGTATTTT
TRBJ2-2 NA NA TRBV10-3 CAIRPDTGELFF TGTGCCATCAGGCCGGACACCGGGGAGCTGTTTTTT
TRBJ2-3 NA NA TRBV29-1 CSVSVGADTQYF TGCAGCGTTTCGGTGGGCGCAGATACGCAGTATTTT
TRBJ2-5 TRBD2 NA TRBV29-1 CSVEELAGGQGTQYF TGCAGCGTTGAAGAACTAGCGGGAGGGCAAGGGACCCAGTACTTC
TRBJ2-7 NA NA TRBV25-1 CASSPYEQYF TGTGCCAGCAGTCCCTACGAGCAGTACTTC
TRBJ2-7 NA once TRBV4-1 CASRGNSYEQYF TGCGCCAGCAGAGGGAACTCCTACGAGCAGTACTTC
TRBJ2-1 NA once TRBV15 CATSRPSVGNEQFF TGTGCCACCAGCAGACCCTCGGTGGGCAATGAGCAGTTCTTC
TRBJ1-5 TRBD1 NA TRBV19 CASSRGGGQFNQPQHF TGTGCCAGTAGTAGGGGCGGGGGACAGTTCAATCAGCCCCAGCATTTT
TRBJ2-5 NA NA TRBV28 CASSLARGATQYF TGTGCCAGCAGTTTGGCCAGGGGGGCGACCCAGTACTTC
TRBJ1-1 NA NA TRBV6-5 CASNLNRDLNTEAFF TGTGCCAGCAACCTAAACAGGGACCTGAACACTGAAGCTTTCTTT
TRBJ1-1 NA NA TRBV28 CASSLPVMNTEAFF TGTGCCAGCAGCCTGCCAGTCATGAACACTGAAGCTTTCTTT
TRBJ2-7 NA NA TRBV6-1 CASTWGPSYEQYF TGTGCCAGCACCTGGGGACCGTCCTACGAGCAGTACTTC
TRBJ2-5 NA NA TRBV5-4 CASSSQETQYF TGTGCCAGCAGCTCTCAAGAGACCCAGTACTTC
TRBJ1-1 TRBD1 NA TRBV5-4 CASSDPGQTEAFF TGTGCCAGCAGCGATCCGGGACAGACTGAAGCTTTCTTT
TRBJ2-3 TRBD1 once TRBV2 CATQGVTDTQYF TGTGCCACCCAGGGGGTCACAGATACGCAGTATTTT
TRBJ2-1 NA NA TRBV27 CASSNTNEQFF TGTGCCAGCAGTAATACGAATGAGCAGTTCTTC
TRBJ1-2 NA NA TRBV5-1 CASSLQGQDSGGYTF TGCGCCAGCAGCCTCCAGGGGCAAGACTCGGGAGGCTACACCTTC
TRBJ1-5 NA once TRBV6-1 CASSQGFQPQHF TGTGCCAGCAGCCAGGGATTTCAGCCCCAGCATTTT
TRBJ2-3 NA NA TRBV27 CASRQWGYTDTQYF TGTGCCAGCAGACAATGGGGCTATACAGATACGCAGTATTTT
TRBJ1-1 TRBD1 NA TRBV6-6 CASSYPLQGTNTEAFF TGTGCCAGCAGTTACCCTCTACAGGGGACGAACACTGAAGCTTTCTTT
TRBJ1-5 NA NA TRBV10-2 CASSEGNKPQHF TGCGCCAGCAGTGAAGGAAACAAGCCCCAGCATTTT
TRBJ1-2 TRBD1 NA TRBV5-6 CASSRTGVGGYTF TGTGCCAGCAGCCGAACAGGGGTGGGCGGCTACACCTTC
TRBJ1-2 TRBD1 NA TRBV5-1 CASSLGQGASDYGYTF TGCGCCAGCAGCTTGGGACAGGGGGCGTCAGACTATGGCTACACCTTC
TRBJ2-1 NA NA TRBV18 CASSRAVTYNEQFF TGTGCCAGCTCACGAGCGGTGACTTACAATGAGCAGTTCTTC
TRBJ1-2 TRBD1 NA TRBV5-8 CASSLQGARGYTF TGTGCCAGCAGCCTACAGGGGGCGAGGGGCTACACCTTC
TRBJ2-1 TRBD2 few TRBV4-1 CASSQGLAGRPPLQWEQFF TGCGCCAGCAGCCAAGGACTAGCGGGGCGTCCCCCCCTACAATGGGAGCAGTTCTTC
TRBJ2-2 NA once TRBV6-1 CASSPRPLNTGELFF TGTGCCAGCAGTCCAAGGCCCCTGAACACCGGGGAGCTGTTTTTT
TRBJ2-7 TRBD2 few TRBV7-2 CASSSSGLADYEQYF TGTGCCAGCAGCTCTTCGGGACTAGCGGACTACGAGCAGTACTTC
TRBJ2-1 TRBD2 NA TRBV7-2 CASSLLSTSGRAGEQFF TGTGCCAGCAGCCTCCTCTCGACTAGCGGGAGGGCGGGTGAGCAGTTCTTC
TRBJ2-5 TRBD1 NA TRBV7-8 CASSLRFSGTGGRETQYF TGTGCCAGCAGCTTACGGTTCTCCGGGACAGGGGGCCGGGAGACCCAGTACTTC
TRBJ1-2 NA NA TRBV28 CASSLPTASYGYTF TGTGCCAGCAGCCTACCGACAGCAAGCTATGGCTACACCTTC
TRBJ1-2 NA NA TRBV5-1 CASSLDAGSSYGYTF TGCGCCAGCAGCTTGGACGCGGGGAGTAGCTATGGCTACACCTTC
TRBJ2-7 NA NA TRBV7-9 CASSDTTDSEQYF TGTGCCAGCAGCGACACGACAGATTCCGAGCAGTACTTC
TRBJ2-1 NA NA TRBV20-1 CSARGYNEQFF TGCAGTGCTCGGGGATACAATGAGCAGTTCTTC
TRBJ2-2 NA once TRBV6-5 CASSYSSQISGELFF TGTGCCAGCAGTTACAGTTCACAAATTTCCGGGGAGCTGTTTTTT
TRBJ1-5 NA few TRBV2 CASSELDGGYGLPQHF TGTGCCAGCAGTGAACTGGACGGAGGCTATGGGCTGCCCCAGCATTTT
TRBJ2-3 NA once TRBV6-1 CASSERAARLFTDTQYF TGTGCCAGCAGTGAAAGGGCAGCTCGCCTCTTCACAGATACGCAGTATTTT
TRBJ2-2 NA NA TRBV5-1 CASRSLGDTGELFF TGCGCCAGCAGGTCGCTGGGGGACACCGGGGAGCTGTTTTTT
TRBJ1-2 NA NA TRBV4-1 CASSQDGWAGYTF TGCGCCAGCAGCCAAGATGGGTGGGCTGGCTACACCTTC
TRBJ1-2 NA few TRBV18 CASSQSPGANYGYTF TGTGCCAGCTCACAGTCCCCGGGGGCTAACTATGGCTACACCTTC
TRBJ2-7 NA NA TRBV9 CASSTGIGVTYEQYF TGTGCCAGCAGCACAGGGATAGGGGTGACCTACGAGCAGTACTTC
TRBJ2-7 NA NA TRBV7-2 CASSDGGGQSYEQYF TGTGCCAGCAGCGACGGGGGAGGACAGTCGTACGAGCAGTACTTC
TRBJ1-2 NA NA TRBV7-9 CASSLYKGGYGYTF TGTGCCAGCAGCTTATATAAGGGCGGCTATGGCTACACCTTC
TRBJ2-2 TRBD1 NA TRBV7-2 CASRDRPGELFF TGTGCCAGCAGGGACAGGCCCGGGGAGCTGTTTTTT